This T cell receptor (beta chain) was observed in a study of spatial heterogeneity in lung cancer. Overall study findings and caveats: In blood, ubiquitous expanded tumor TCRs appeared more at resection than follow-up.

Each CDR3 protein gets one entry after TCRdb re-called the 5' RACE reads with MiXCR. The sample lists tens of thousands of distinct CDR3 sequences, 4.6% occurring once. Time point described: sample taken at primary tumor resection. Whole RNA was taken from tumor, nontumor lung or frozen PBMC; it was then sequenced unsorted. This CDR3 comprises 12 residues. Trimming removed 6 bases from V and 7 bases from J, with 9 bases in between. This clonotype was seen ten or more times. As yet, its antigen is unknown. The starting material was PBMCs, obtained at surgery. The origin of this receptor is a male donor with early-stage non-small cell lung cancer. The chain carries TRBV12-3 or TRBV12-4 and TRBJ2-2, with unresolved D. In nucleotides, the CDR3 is TGTGCCAGCAGGCCCCACGGCGGGGAGCTGTTTTTT. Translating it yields CASRPHGGELFF.